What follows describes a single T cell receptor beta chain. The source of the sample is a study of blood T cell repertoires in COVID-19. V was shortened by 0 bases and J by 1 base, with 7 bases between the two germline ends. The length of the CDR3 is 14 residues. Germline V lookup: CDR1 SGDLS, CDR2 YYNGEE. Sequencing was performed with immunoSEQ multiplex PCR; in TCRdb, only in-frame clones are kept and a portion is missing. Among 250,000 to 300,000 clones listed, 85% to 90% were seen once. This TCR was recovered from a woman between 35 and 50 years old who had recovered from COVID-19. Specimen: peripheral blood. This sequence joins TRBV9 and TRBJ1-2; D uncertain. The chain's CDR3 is CASSVATSNYGYTF. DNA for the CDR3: TGTGCCAGCAGCGTAGCTACGAGTAACTATGGCTACACCTTC.